This T cell receptor beta chain was sequenced for a study of T-cell reconstitution after alpha-beta-depleted transplantation in children. The library targeted TCRbeta and was prepared with unique molecular identifiers. TCRdb called the PCR reads again in MiXCR, with one record for every CDR3 protein. The table lists about 460,000 distinct CDR3 sequences, 9.5% to 12% of them singletons, with 14% in the top ten. Whole-study findings and limits: Reports say that about two months after transplant, the alpha-beta T cells came out of several hundred graft clones that had expanded. By one year post-transplant, T-cell counts and diversity largely arose from T cells that were newly produced. For some patients, TCRbeta diversity was high at day 60 because of recipient T cells and thymic progenitors that survived.

Of note for this clonotype: Its antigen is not known.

The sequence derives from a female patient aged 2-9 years who had a stem cell transplant for aplastic anemia, so the T cells may come from the graft donor. The sequences come from PBMCs, mostly from graft donor cells, collected 180 days after TCRalphabeta/CD19-depleted stem cell transplant.

The CDR3 is CASSWDNQETQYF. The DNA for the CDR3 is TGTGCCAGCAGCTGGGACAACCAAGAGACCCAGTACTTC. The rearrangement joins TRBV7-2 to TRBJ2-5, with D possibly TRBD1 on 6 matching bases. The V end lost 4 bases, the J end lost 0 bases, and 6 bases lay between the germline ends. The CDR3 is 13 amino acids. Germline CDR1 is SGHTA and CDR2 is FQGNSA.